A single sample gave rise to the 24 T cell receptor beta chains below, sequenced in a study of human T cells and chemical hapten exposure. Time point noted: pre-sensitization, week 0. The treatment: therapeutic diphenylcyclopropenone sensitization with weekly scalp DPC. TCRdb re-derived calls from the RACE reads in MiXCR, one entry per CDR3 protein. The data contain a few hundred thousand distinct CDR3 sequences, 7.7% of them seen just once; the ten biggest clones take up 0.9% to 1.5%. The source material was whole blood, sampled in connection with sensitization to the hapten diphenylcyclopropenone (DPC). The receptors come from a man between 18 and 29 years old with alopecia areata. Some clones in this sample may be carry-over from other donors' samples.

This clonotype was recorded many times. The V and J genes are TRBV29-1 and TRBJ2-7; 7 positions match TRBD1. The CDR3 has 13 residues. Germline V CDR1 and CDR2: SQVTM, ANQGSEA. Unmatched junction bases numbered 6, after V lost 5 bases and J lost 2 bases. CDR3 DNA sequence: TGCAGCGTTCTTAACAGGGGCACCTACGAGCAGTACTTC. Its protein is CSVLNRGTYEQYF.

The V call is TRBV4-2, the J call TRBJ2-5, with D perhaps given as TRBD1 or TRBD2 (5 bases each). V was cut by 1 base and J by 5 bases, with 11 bases left in between. Germline V gene data show CDR1 as LGHNA and CDR2 as YNFKEQ. The CDR3 spans 14 residues. CDR3 sequence reads: CASSQVEGPETQYF. CDR3 bases: TGTGCCAGCAGCCAAGTTGAGGGGCCGGAGACCCAGTACTTC.

The rearrangement uses TRBV2 and TRBJ1-4, with D hard to call. This CDR3 contains 12 residues. Per germline, CDR1 SNHLY and CDR2 FYNNEI. The germline V and J ends were trimmed by 8 bases and 4 bases, with 8 bases remaining between them. CDR3 coding DNA: TGTGCCAGCGAGACCGGTAATGAAAAACTGTTTTTT. It specifies CASETGNEKLFF.

This chain connects TRBV20-1 to TRBJ2-7; 9 positions match TRBD2. V shed 3 bases and J 6 bases; nucleotides not matched to a gene: 15. CDR1 DFQATT and CDR2 SNEGSKA come from the germline V gene (reference sequence). The CDR3 sequence is 16 residues long. The CDR3 nucleotides read TGCAGTGCTAGGGCGCCTGCTAGCGGGGCAGTCGGCGAGCAGTACTTC. It encodes CSARAPASGAVGEQYF.

This clonotype has a handful of counts. V is TRBV7-9 and J is TRBJ2-3; the D gene is possibly TRBD1 (6 bases). The CDR3 is 16 amino acids. Germline-derived CDR1 and CDR2 are SEHNR and FQNEAQ (reference sequence). V gave up 1 base and J gave up 3 bases, with 14 bases separating them. CDR3 protein: CASSLGDTSSTDTQYF. The DNA for the CDR3 is TGTGCCAGCAGCTTAGGGGACACGTCCTCGACAGATACGCAGTATTTT.

This clonotype was recorded a few times. The chain joins TRBV7-2 to TRBJ1-6, with 9 bases identical to TRBD1. The junction had 7 bases not matched to a gene; V was cut back by 1 base and J by 9 bases. CDR1 SGHTA and CDR2 FQGNSA come from the germline V gene. There are 16 residues in the CDR3. Written as DNA, the CDR3 is TGTGCCAGCAGCTTAGGGACGGGGACAGGGCTTTCACCCCTCCACTTT. Translated, it gives CASSLGTGTGLSPLHF.

This clonotype was seen more than once but under ten times. The chain has TRBV7-9 and TRBJ1-2; D not resolved. The V end was cut by 1 base, the J end by 8 bases, with 11 bases between. CDR3 size: 13 residues. Per germline, CDR1 SEHNR and CDR2 FQNEAQ (reference sequence). CDR3 sequence: CASSLGLHTGYTF. The DNA of the CDR3 is TGTGCCAGCAGCTTAGGGCTTCACACAGGCTACACCTTC.

The chain carries TRBV6-1 and TRBJ1-2; 7 bases are shared with TRBD1. V trimming: 3 bases; J trimming: 5 bases; junction bases outside the gene matches: 6. This CDR3 has 14 residues. Germline V gene data show CDR1 as MNHNS and CDR2 as SASEGT. The CDR3 nucleotides are TGTGCCAGCAGTGATACAGGGGAGAGTTATGGCTACACCTTC. Translation: CASSDTGESYGYTF.

This clonotype was counted only a few times. V is TRBV29-1 and J is TRBJ1-5; D ambiguous. Germline CDR1 reads SQVTM; CDR2 reads ANQGSEA. Trimming took 5 bases from V and 9 from J, leaving 14 bases between them. There are 12 residues in the CDR3. CDR3 DNA sequence: TGCAGCGTTTCTACCACGGACGGGCCCCAGCATTTT. It codes for CSVSTTDGPQHF. Full variable domain (remainder filled in from reference TRBV29-1 and TRBJ1-5): SAVISQKPSRDICQRGTSLTIQCQVDSQVTMMFWYRQQPGQSLTLIATANQGSEATYESGFVIDKFPISRPNLTFSTLTVSNMSPEDSSIYLCSVSTTDGPQHFGDGTRLSIL.

J is TRBJ1-1 and V is TRBV11-2; TRBD1 is a possible D gene (5 bases). There are 16 residues in the CDR3. The germline CDR1 and CDR2 sequences are SGHAT and FQNNGV. V gave up 3 bases and J gave up 0 bases, with 14 bases separating them. The DNA of the CDR3 is TGTGCCAGCAGCTTTTGGGGGAGAGGAATGAACACTGAAGCTTTCTTT. Translated, it gives CASSFWGRGMNTEAFF.

This clonotype was detected only a few times. This chain joins TRBV6-4 and TRBJ2-3, with 10 nucleotides matching TRBD2. This CDR3 has 13 residues. Trimming removed 6 bases from V and 4 bases from J; junction bases left unmatched: 1. The germline CDR1 and CDR2 sequences are MRHNA and SNTAGT. The CDR3: CASRGTSADTQYF. The CDR3 DNA sequence: TGTGCCAGCAGGGGGACTAGCGCAGATACGCAGTATTTT.

This clonotype was picked up many times. The chain employs TRBV6-2 or TRBV6-3 and TRBJ2-5, with D maybe TRBD1 (5 bases). The V gene lost 0 bases and the J gene lost 5 bases, with 16 bases spanning the gap. CDR1 is MNHEY, CDR2 SVGEGT, per germline. The CDR3 extends over 16 amino acids. The CDR3 is CASSYSRGQDDETQYF. The CDR3 DNA sequence: TGTGCCAGCAGTTACTCAAGGGGCCAGGATGATGAGACCCAGTACTTC.

This clonotype was observed at least ten times. The chain uses TRBV4-2 and TRBJ1-2; D gene ambiguous. The ends were cut back, 0 bases at V and 0 bases at J, with 8 bases in the middle. Looked up from germline, CDR1 is LGHNA and CDR2 is YNFKEQ. The CDR3 is 15 amino acids. DNA of the CDR3: TGTGCCAGCAGCCAAGATCCGCACGCTAACTATGGCTACACCTTC. It specifies CASSQDPHANYGYTF.

V usage is TRBV6-5 and J usage is TRBJ2-7; D is ambiguous. Germline lookup yields CDR1 MNHEY and CDR2 SVGAGI. The V end was cut by 5 bases, the J end by 2 bases, with 10 bases between. The CDR3 totals 13 residues. CDR3 residues: CASSHKGTYEQYV. CDR3 nucleotide sequence: TGTGCCAGCAGTCACAAGGGAACCTACGAGCAGTACGTC.

This clonotype has a count of ten or more. The V call is TRBV3-1, the J call TRBJ1-1; the D is unclear. The V gene's germline CDR1 is LGHDT and CDR2 YNNKEL (reference sequence). This CDR3 is built from 14 residues. Trimming removed 2 bases at V and 0 bases at J, with 7 bases between. The CDR3 region has the DNA TGTGCCAGCAGCCAATTAGGGCTGAACACTGAAGCTTTCTTT. Residues: CASSQLGLNTEAFF.

This clonotype was seen a handful of times. The J gene is TRBJ1-6, the V gene TRBV6-2 or TRBV6-3; 7 nucleotides match TRBD1. The CDR3 contains 15 residues. V was clipped by 5 bases and J by 10 bases; unmatched bases: 11. CDR1 and CDR2 from the germline V gene are MNHEY and SVGEGT. The CDR3 nucleotides are TGTGCCAGCAGTCCGGCTACGCGACAGGGCTCACCCCTCCACTTT. It codes for CASSPATRQGSPLHF.

This clonotype occurred a few times. V is TRBV12-3 or TRBV12-4 and J is TRBJ2-3, with D perhaps TRBD2 (5 bases). The V end lost 6 bases, the J end lost 1 base, and 17 bases lay between the germline ends. There are 16 residues in the CDR3. CDR3 bases: TGTGCCAGCAGGTTACGCCGGGGATGGGGCACAGATACGCAGTATTTT. This translates into CASRLRRGWGTDTQYF.

The chain combines TRBV6-5 with TRBJ1-6; no definite D call. This CDR3 has 16 amino acids. In germline, CDR1 is MNHEY, CDR2 SVGAGI. Trimming cost V 0 bases and J 5 bases, with 11 bases left between them. CDR3: CASSYSPDVNNSPLHF. The CDR3 DNA reads as TGTGCCAGCAGTTACTCTCCAGATGTGAATAATTCACCCCTCCACTTT.

This clonotype showed up just a few times. V is TRBV5-1 and J is TRBJ1-5, with D tentatively TRBD1 (5 bases). There are 14 residues in the CDR3. Germline assignment: CDR1 SGHRS and CDR2 YFSETQ. Trimming left V 0 bases short and J 3 bases short, with 7 bases between. CDR3 nucleotides: TGCGCCAGCAGCTTGGGGGACTACAATCAGCCCCAGCATTTT. It encodes CASSLGDYNQPQHF.

This chain joins TRBV20-1 and TRBJ2-1, with no clear D. The germline V gene encodes CDR1 DFQATT and CDR2 SNEGSKA (reference sequence). V gave up 5 bases and J gave up 5 bases, with 13 bases separating them. CDR3 length: 13 residues. The CDR3 region is CSASPRRNNEQFF. The CDR3 DNA reads as TGCAGTGCTTCTCCCCGGAGAAACAATGAGCAGTTCTTC.

This clonotype was observed many times. This sequence joins TRBV21-1 and TRBJ2-4; TRBD1, as called in the table, went unchecked against the DNA. TRBV21-1 constitutes a pseudogene. The CDR3 consists of 15 residues. The CDR3 spells CATPGTGKTKNIQYF. The CDR3 nucleotides are TGTGCCACCCCCGGGACAGGGAAAACCAAAAACATTCAGTACTTC.

This clonotype was observed a few times. This chain links TRBV9 with TRBJ2-1; tentative D call: TRBD1 (6 bases). Looked up from germline, CDR1 is SGDLS and CDR2 is YYNGEE. V was pared by 0 bases and J by 4 bases, with 11 bases between. The CDR3 length is 15 residues. This CDR3 reads CASSVVGGVYNEQFF. The CDR3 nucleotides read TGTGCCAGCAGCGTAGTAGGGGGAGTATACAATGAGCAGTTCTTC.

This clonotype was detected many times. The J gene is TRBJ1-1, the V gene TRBV6-2 or TRBV6-3; 9 bases agree with TRBD1. Trimming removed 0 bases from V and 4 bases from J; junction bases left unmatched: 3. From germline, CDR1 is MNHEY and CDR2 SVGEGT. CDR3 size: 15 residues. CDR3 in amino acids: CASSYSWTGATEAFF. As DNA, the CDR3 is TGTGCCAGCAGTTACTCTTGGACAGGGGCCACTGAAGCTTTCTTT.

A few counts support this clonotype. The V and J genes are TRBV6-5 and TRBJ1-4, with D perhaps TRBD1 (6 bases). Germline V gives CDR1 MNHEY, CDR2 SVGAGI. V lost 6 bases and J lost 8, with 16 bases in between. The CDR3 consists of 14 residues. CDR3 protein: CASSRPGDGEKLFF. DNA for the CDR3: TGTGCCAGCAGCAGGCCAGGGGACGGGGAAAAACTGTTTTTT.